The 17 T cell receptor beta chains given below trace back to one sample, sequenced in a study of identical twins. TCRdb independently ran MiXCR on the 5' RACE reads; one entry per CDR3 protein. The sample lists some 330,000 distinct CDR3 sequences, approximately 9.1% seen once, with approximately 9.3% in the top ten. Source material: naive T cells sorted from blood. These receptors were taken from a woman in her forties or fifties in good health.

As concerns this clonotype: One base away lies a much larger clone, so this may be a sequencing read error. The CDR3 bases are TGCGTCATTATCGACGGAGTTCTCCTTTGTGAGCAGTTCTTC. This sequence encodes CVIIDGVLLCEQFF. This chain links TRBV5-1 with TRBJ2-1; D is unresolved. Per germline, CDR1 SGHRS and CDR2 YFSETQ. There are 14 residues in the CDR3.

This clonotype was observed a handful of times. This rearrangement joins TRBV6-2 or TRBV6-3 to TRBJ2-1; tentatively, D is TRBD2 (6 bases). Trimming stripped 2 bases from V and 2 bases from J, with 13 bases between. Germline loops: CDR1 MNHEY, CDR2 SVGEGT. The CDR3 has 16 amino acids. Here the CDR3 DNA reads TGTGCCAGCAGTTACGATGCGGGGATGCCCTACAATGAGCAGTTCTTC. Its translation: CASSYDAGMPYNEQFF.

For this clonotype: This may come from a read error, since a much larger clone is one base off. This chain uses TRBV24-1 with TRBJ2-2, with a tentative D call TRBD2 (5 bases). V lost 10 bases to trimming and J lost 7 bases, with 15 bases between them. The CDR3 spans 13 residues. CDR1 and CDR2 from the germline V gene are KGHDR and SFDVKD. Here the CDR3 DNA reads TGTGCCACTCAGTCCTCCGGGATCGGGGAGCTGTTTTTT. It specifies CATQSSGIGELFF.

This clonotype was recorded many times. The chain uses TRBV29-1 and TRBJ2-2, with D perhaps TRBD1 (6 bases). This CDR3 spans 14 amino acids. CDR1 is SQVTM and CDR2 is ANQGSEA in the germline V gene. V lost 6 bases to trimming and J lost 2 bases, with 13 bases between them. In DNA, the CDR3 is TGCAGCGTACGCCACAGGGTAAACACCGGGGAGCTGTTTTTT. Protein product: CSVRHRVNTGELFF.

J is TRBJ2-1 and V is TRBV11-2; TRBD2 agrees at 13 bases. Germline V gene lookup returns CDR1 SGHAT and CDR2 FQNNGV. The V segment lost 3 bases and the J segment 5 bases; nucleotides outside the gene matches: 4. The CDR3 extends over 16 amino acids. CDR3 protein: CASSFGTSGKDNEQFF. In DNA form, the CDR3 reads TGTGCCAGCAGCTTCGGGACTAGCGGGAAAGACAATGAGCAGTTCTTC.

V is TRBV30 and J is TRBJ2-3; 7 nucleotides line up with TRBD1. This CDR3 has 14 residues. Looked up from germline, CDR1 is GTSNPN and CDR2 is SVGIG (reference sequence). V shed 2 bases and J 5 bases; nucleotides not matched to a gene: 7. This chain's CDR3 is CAWSQGELLDTQYF. CDR3 DNA: TGTGCCTGGAGTCAGGGGGAGTTATTAGATACGCAGTATTTT.

This clonotype was picked up many times. The gene calls are TRBV7-2 and TRBJ2-1, with D possibly being TRBD1 (5 bases). The V gene lost 4 bases and the J gene lost 0 bases, with 19 bases spanning the gap. Per the germline V gene, CDR1 is SGHTA and CDR2 is FQGNSA. This CDR3 is 18 amino acids long. The CDR3 coding sequence is TGTGCCAGCAGCTCCCCAACGCGCGGACATAACTCCTACAATGAGCAGTTCTTC. It codes for CASSSPTRGHNSYNEQFF. The full variable domain, completed using reference TRBV7-2 and TRBJ2-1, is GAGVSQSPSNKVTEKGKDVELRCDPISGHTALYWYRQSLGQGLEFLIYFQGNSAPDKSGLPSDRFSAERTGGSVSTLTIQRTQQEDSAVYLCASSSPTRGHNSYNEQFFGPGTRLTVL.

The chain employs TRBV6-1 and TRBJ2-7; a possible D gene is TRBD1 (6 bases). CDR3 size: 16 residues. From germline, CDR1 is MNHNS and CDR2 SASEGT. V was shortened by 0 bases and J by 6 bases, with 18 bases between the two germline ends. CDR3 protein: CASSEAQVGAGVEQYV. The CDR3 region has the DNA TGTGCCAGCAGTGAAGCGCAGGTGGGGGCCGGGGTCGAGCAGTACGTC.

This clonotype was counted at least ten times. The chain joins TRBV5-1 to TRBJ2-3; D remains unclear. V lost 5 bases and J 2 bases, leaving 6 bases between the germline ends. This CDR3 spans 12 amino acids. Germline CDR1 and CDR2: SGHRS and YFSETQ. This chain's CDR3 is CASRLYTDTQYF. CDR3 in DNA: TGCGCCAGCAGACTATACACAGATACGCAGTATTTT.

The rearrangement links TRBV5-4 to TRBJ2-7; 12 nucleotides match TRBD2. The CDR3 length is 17 residues. The V and J ends lost 4 bases and 3 bases, in that order; junction bases with no gene match: 11. In germline, CDR1 is SGHNT, CDR2 YYREEE (reference sequence). The CDR3 sequence: CASSAGLAGGVDYEQYF. The CDR3 DNA reads TGTGCCAGCAGCGCGGGACTAGCGGGCGGTGTCGACTACGAGCAGTACTTC. The full variable domain, with the rest looked up from reference TRBV5-4 and TRBJ2-7, is ETGVTQSPTHLIKTRGQQVTLRCSSQSGHNTVSWYQQALGQGPQFIFQYYREEENGRGNFPPRFSGLQFPNYSSELNVNALELDDSALYLCASSAGLAGGVDYEQYFGPGTRLTVT.

This clonotype was picked up a small number of times. V gene TRBV29-1 combines with J gene TRBJ2-2, with TRBD1 as a possible D gene (6 bases). The V gene lost 4 bases and the J gene lost 5 bases, with 11 bases spanning the gap. The germline CDR1 and CDR2 sequences are SQVTM and ANQGSEA. The CDR3 contains 13 residues. The CDR3 is CSVVIGGTGELFF. CDR3 nucleotide sequence: TGCAGCGTTGTAATAGGGGGAACCGGGGAGCTGTTTTTT.

This clonotype was counted between two and nine times. This sequence joins TRBV12-3 or TRBV12-4 and TRBJ2-7; D is undetermined. The V end was cut by 1 base, the J end by 5 bases, with 6 bases between. The CDR3 loop spans 12 amino acids. The CDR3 is CASSLGHHEQYF. CDR3 DNA sequence: TGTGCCAGCAGTTTAGGGCACCACGAGCAGTACTTC.

This chain uses TRBV5-1 with TRBJ1-1, with D tentatively TRBD1 (5 bases). Trimming cost V 1 base and J 1 base, with 11 bases left between them. Germline values: CDR1 SGHRS, CDR2 YFSETQ. The CDR3 is 15 residues long. The chain's CDR3 is CASSLIRGGNTEAFF. CDR3 sequence (DNA): TGCGCCAGCAGCTTGATTCGGGGCGGGAACACTGAAGCTTTCTTT.

The V gene is TRBV20-1, the J gene TRBJ2-5; D is tentatively TRBD1 or TRBD2 (5 bases each). Trimming left V 7 bases short and J 0 bases short, with 18 bases between. This CDR3 region has 15 residues. Germline V gene sequence: CDR1 DFQATT, CDR2 SNEGSKA (reference sequence). The CDR3 DNA is TGCAGTGTCAAAATGACCGGGACGGACCAAGAGACCCAGTACTTC. Protein sequence: CSVKMTGTDQETQYF.

This clonotype was seen a handful of times. The chain employs TRBV6-6 and TRBJ2-1, with 12 bases fitting TRBD2. Germline assignment: CDR1 MNHNY and CDR2 SVGAGI (reference sequence). V lost 6 bases, J lost 7 bases, and 10 bases stayed unmatched. CDR3 length: 16 amino acids. CDR3 amino acids: CASRRLAGVSLNEQFF. The CDR3 DNA sequence: TGTGCCAGCAGGCGACTAGCGGGAGTGTCATTGAATGAGCAGTTCTTC.

This chain uses TRBV6-5 with TRBJ2-7; unclear D gene. This CDR3 has 14 residues. Trimming left V 4 bases short and J 0 bases short, with 10 bases between. CDR1 is MNHEY, CDR2 SVGAGI, per germline. The CDR3 loop reads CASSSIRVSYEQYF. CDR3 sequence (DNA): TGTGCCAGCAGTTCTATCCGGGTCTCCTACGAGCAGTACTTC.

This clonotype was counted at least ten times. This chain connects TRBV11-2 to TRBJ1-2; 8 positions agree with TRBD1. V trimming: 8 bases; J trimming: 2 bases; junction bases outside the gene matches: 7. Germline V gene data show CDR1 as SGHAT and CDR2 as FQNNGV. The CDR3 runs 14 residues. The CDR3 sequence is CASGTGPTNYGYTF. The CDR3, as DNA: TGTGCCAGCGGGACAGGCCCTACCAACTATGGCTACACCTTC.